The rows below give T cell receptor beta chains drawn from one sample of a study of CD8+ T cells in alopecia areata. Measured with immunoSEQ multiplex PCR; TCRdb has only the in-frame clones, and not every one. The data hold about 200,000 clones, with more than 45% observed a single time. Source: CD4+ T cells sorted from blood, taken at week 24, from a patient treated with tofacitinib. Source of these receptors: a human donor with alopecia areata. The CDR3 runs from the conserved cysteine through the conserved F or W. D genes are given only for firm matches. Clone size is shown for a subset of rows, as once, few, many or a class of expanded clone.

d_call	cdr3_length	j_call	clone_size	v_call	cdr3_nt	cdr3_aa
TRBD2	14	TRBJ2-7	-	TRBV5-1	TGCGCCAGCAGCTCCGGGACTAGCTTTTACGAGCAGTACTTC	CASSSGTSFYEQYF
TRBD1	18	TRBJ2-7	-	TRBV29-1	TGCAGCGTTGTTGGACAGGGGAATATTAGTAGTTCCTCCTACGAGCAGTACTTC	CSVVGQGNISSSSYEQYF
-	16	TRBJ2-6	-	TRBV5-1	TGCGCCAGCAGCCTAGGAGCGGAGCCGGGGGCCAACGTCCTGACTTTC	CASSLGAEPGANVLTF
TRBD2	15	TRBJ2-1	-	TRBV2	TGTGCCAGCAGTGTGAGGACTAGCGTCTGGCATGGGCAGTTCTTC	CASSVRTSVWHGQFF
-	15	TRBJ2-7	few	TRBV15	TGTGCCACCAGCAGAGATACAGGGTCCACCTCCGAGCAGTACTTC	CATSRDTGSTSEQYF
-	14	TRBJ2-5	-	TRBV2	TGTGCCAGCAGTGAACGGGGGCGTTTGGAGACCCAGTACTTC	CASSERGRLETQYF
TRBD1	15	TRBJ2-3	-	TRBV4-1	TGCGCCAGCAGCCTGCAGGGGGCGTTCACAGATACGCAGTATTTT	CASSLQGAFTDTQYF
TRBD2	15	TRBJ2-5	-	TRBV15	TGTGCCACCAGCACGCCGGGAGGCGAACAAGAGACCCAGTACTTC	CATSTPGGEQETQYF
-	11	TRBJ2-5	few	TRBV19	TGTGCCAGTAGTATAAAGGAGACCCAGTACTTC	CASSIKETQYF
-	13	TRBJ1-2	-	TRBV30	TGTGCCTGGAGTGTAGGGACGGTCTATGGCTACACCTTC	CAWSVGTVYGYTF
-	16	TRBJ2-1	few	TRBV14	TGTGCCAGCAGCCATAGCCCCGGGACAAGGAGGAATGAGCAGTTCTTC	CASSHSPGTRRNEQFF
-	13	TRBJ2-1	-	TRBV5-6	TGTGCCAGCAAGTATCACGGATACAATGAGCAGTTCTTC	CASKYHGYNEQFF
-	13	TRBJ2-2	-	TRBV5-1	TGCGCCAGCAGCTTGACAGCGACCGGGGAGCTGTTTTTT	CASSLTATGELFF
TRBD2	15	TRBJ2-1	-	TRBV10-3	TGTGCCATCAGCCTATCTAGCGGTTCTGGGAATGAGCAGTTCTTC	CAISLSSGSGNEQFF
-	12	TRBJ2-5	-	TRBV10-3	TGTGCCATCAGTGAGTCGAGTCAGACCCAGTACTTC	CAISESSQTQYF
-	16	TRBJ2-3	-	TRBV5-1	TGCGCCAGCAGCTTGGGACTACTGACTAGCACAGATACGCAGTATTTT	CASSLGLLTSTDTQYF
-	13	TRBJ2-3	-	TRBV4-3	TGCGCCAGCAGCCAAGATATGAGCGATACGCAGTATTTT	CASSQDMSDTQYF
-	14	TRBJ2-7	-	TRBV18	TGTGCCAGCTCACCGGAGGGGGATCCGGACGCGGCGTACTTC	CASSPEGDPDAAYF
-	15	TRBJ1-1	-	TRBV5-1	TGCGCCAGCAGCTTGGGTGGGGATTTGAACACTGAAGCTTTCTTT	CASSLGGDLNTEAFF
-	14	TRBJ2-1	few	TRBV7-2	TGTGCCAGCAGCTTATCCATAGGGGTCGCTGAGCAGTTCTTC	CASSLSIGVAEQFF
TRBD1	15	TRBJ2-1	-	TRBV5-6	TGTGCCAGCAGCCGTCCCGGGACAGGGGACAATGAGCAGTTCTTC	CASSRPGTGDNEQFF
-	15	TRBJ2-7	few	TRBV23-1	TGCGCCAGCAGTCAATCAGGACAGTTGACCTACGAGCAGTACTTC	CASSQSGQLTYEQYF
TRBD2	16	TRBJ2-3	-	TRBV9	TGTGCCAGCAGCGTAGCTGGGGTAGCGGGTCTTGATACGCAGTATTTT	CASSVAGVAGLDTQYF
TRBD2	13	TRBJ2-5	-	TRBV30	TGTGCCTGGAGTGCTGGGAGGGAAGAGACCCAGTACTTC	CAWSAGREETQYF
-	14	TRBJ2-3	-	TRBV2	TGTGCCAGCAGTGCTGTTACTAGCACAGATACGCAGTATTTT	CASSAVTSTDTQYF
TRBD1	14	TRBJ2-5	-	TRBV7-2	TGTGCCAGCAGCTTTACAGGGGTAGGAGAGACCCAGTACTTC	CASSFTGVGETQYF
TRBD1	14	TRBJ2-3	-	TRBV29-1	TGCAGCGTTGCGATAGGGGGCTACACAGATACGCAGTATTTT	CSVAIGGYTDTQYF
TRBD2	14	TRBJ2-1	-	TRBV2	TGTGCCAGCAGGGGGGTAGCGGGAGTATATGAGCAGTTCTTC	CASRGVAGVYEQFF
-	12	TRBJ2-6	-	TRBV4-1	TGCGCCAGCAGCCGCCCTTCGAACGTCCTGACTTTC	CASSRPSNVLTF
-	20	TRBJ1-3	few	TRBV5-1	TGCGCCAGCAGCGGCCTCGGACAGTCATTTCACTCGATTAGGGGAAACACCATATATTTT	CASSGLGQSFHSIRGNTIYF
-	11	TRBJ1-1	-	TRBV20-1	TGCAGTGCTCGCCGCAGTGGGGGGGCTTTCTTT	CSARRSGGAFF
TRBD2	17	TRBJ2-5	-	TRBV7-2	TGTGCCAGCAGCTCAATGGGGACTAACCAACTCCAAGAGACCCAGTACTTC	CASSSMGTNQLQETQYF
-	11	TRBJ2-5	-	TRBV7-9	TGTGCCAGCAGCTTATTGGAGACCCAGTACTTC	CASSLLETQYF
TRBD1	14	TRBJ1-2	few	TRBV29-1	TGCAGCGTTCGCCTCCTAGGGACAGACTATGGCTACACCTTC	CSVRLLGTDYGYTF
TRBD1	15	TRBJ2-3	-	TRBV4-3	TGCGCCAGCAGCCAAGTGGGACAGGGCGCAGATACGCAGTATTTT	CASSQVGQGADTQYF
-	13	TRBJ2-3	-	TRBV4-3	TGCGCCAGCAGCCGGGATAACTCAGATACGCAGTATTTT	CASSRDNSDTQYF
-	15	TRBJ2-1	-	TRBV6-5	TGTGCCAGCAGTTACTCGATGGTTGGTGGGAATGAGCAGTTCTTC	CASSYSMVGGNEQFF
-	11	TRBJ2-2	-	TRBV6-1	TGTGCCAGCAGTTACAAGGGGGAGCTGTTTTTT	CASSYKGELFF
-	15	TRBJ2-3	-	TRBV9	TGTGCCAGCAGCGTAGAGCCTGGCAGGGGAGATACGCAGTATTTT	CASSVEPGRGDTQYF
TRBD1	16	TRBJ1-5	-	TRBV5-5	TGTGCCAGCAGCTGGCAGGGGACAGTGGGCAATCAGCCCCAGCATTTT	CASSWQGTVGNQPQHF
TRBD2	16	TRBJ2-2	few	TRBV7-9	TGTGCCAGCAGCCCTCGGACTAGCGGGAGTTCCGGGGAGCTGTTTTTT	CASSPRTSGSSGELFF
TRBD2	15	TRBJ2-7	few	TRBV28	TGTGCCAGCACTGGATCGAGCGGGGATTCCTACGAGCAGTACTTC	CASTGSSGDSYEQYF